The 14 T cell receptor beta chains reported below all come from one sample, sequenced in a study of early T cells in non-severe SARS-CoV-2 infection. TCRdb used MiXCR to reprocess the 5' RACE reads, holding one entry per CDR3 protein. The profile shows some 48,000 distinct CDR3 sequences, 6% to 8% of them singletons. Sequencing used whole blood, obtained at baseline. These receptors all come from an adult who was a healthcare worker with PCR-confirmed SARS-CoV-2 infection or an uninfected control (not recorded which).

The chain has TRBV29-1 and TRBJ2-1, with no clear D. CDR1 is SQVTM, CDR2 ANQGSEA, per germline. Trimming removed 8 bases from V and 5 bases from J, with 7 bases in between. The CDR3 loop spans 10 amino acids. The CDR3 DNA follows: TGCAGCTTTAGAAACAATGAGCAGTTCTTC. This translates into CSFRNNEQFF.

This clonotype has just a few counts. The chain uses TRBV2 and TRBJ2-5; D might be TRBD2 (6 bases). There are 14 residues in the CDR3. Germline V gene lookup returns CDR1 SNHLY and CDR2 FYNNEI. V was trimmed by 4 bases and J by 4 bases, leaving 13 bases between them. The CDR3 bases are TGTGCCAGCAGTGTCGCGGAGGGCCGAGAGACCCAGTACTTC. Translation: CASSVAEGRETQYF.

This clonotype was recorded at least ten times. This sequence joins TRBV18 and TRBJ2-7; D may match TRBD1 or TRBD2 (5 bases each). Trimming left V 2 bases short and J 3 bases short, with 11 bases between. The germline V gene has CDR1 KGHSH and CDR2 LQKENI. The CDR3 is 14 residues long. The DNA for the CDR3 is TGTGCCAGCTCACCATCGCAGGGACGCTACGAGCAGTACTTC. Protein: CASSPSQGRYEQYF.

This clonotype has more than one count but fewer than ten. CDR3 residues: CASSLTGSPVRNIQYF. The CDR3 DNA follows: TGTGCCAGCAGCTTAACGGGGAGCCCGGTTAGAAACATTCAGTACTTC. The chain links TRBV7-2 to TRBJ2-4; TRBD2 is a possible D gene (5 bases). Trimming took off 2 bases at V and 6 bases at J, with 17 bases between the two ends. The CDR3 is 16 residues long. The V gene's germline CDR1 is SGHTA and CDR2 FQGNSA.

Sample share makes this clonotype medium-sized. This sequence joins TRBV29-1 and TRBJ1-2, with 9 bases identical to TRBD1. The length of the CDR3 is 14 residues. Germline V gene lookup returns CDR1 SQVTM and CDR2 ANQGSEA. V lost 4 bases and J lost 6; bases outside the gene matches: 9. CDR3 DNA: TGCAGCGTTGCCCATCCGGGACAGGGCGATGGCTACACCTTC. Its translation is CSVAHPGQGDGYTF. Based on the CDR3 plus reference TRBV29-1 and TRBJ1-2, the full variable domain is SAVISQKPSRDICQRGTSLTIQCQVDSQVTMMFWYRQQPGQSLTLIATANQGSEATYESGFVIDKFPISRPNLTFSTLTVSNMSPEDSSIYLCSVAHPGQGDGYTFGSGTRLTVV.

There are a few counts of this clonotype. The junction departs from germline at one end; a sequencing error may be responsible. V and J are TRBV20-1 and TRBJ2-7; 7 nucleotides line up with TRBD2. Germline-derived CDR1 and CDR2 are DFQATT and SNEGSKA (reference sequence). This CDR3 has 12 residues. The CDR3 sequence: CSAIAGREEQYF. CDR3 DNA sequence: TGCAGCGCTATAGCGGGTAGGGAGGAGCAGTACTTC.

The table lists this clonotype with a few counts. The chain couples TRBV28 to TRBJ1-5; a possible D gene is TRBD1 (5 bases). V shed 2 bases and J shed 4 bases, with 9 bases lying between them. Germline V CDR1 and CDR2: MDHEN, SYDVKM. The CDR3 is made up of 14 amino acids. DNA of the CDR3: TGTGCCAGCAGTTTAATGGGGGGGAATCAGCCCCAGCATTTT. Translated, it gives CASSLMGGNQPQHF.

This clonotype came up many times. This chain links TRBV10-3 with TRBJ2-3; 9 bases fit TRBD2. Germline V gene lookup returns CDR1 ENHRY and CDR2 SYGVKD. The CDR3 length is 15 residues. With 4 bases clipped from V and 4 bases from J, the junction kept 6 bases outside the gene matches. CDR3 in amino acids: CAISGGLAPSDTQYF. The CDR3 coding sequence is TGTGCCATCAGTGGGGGACTAGCCCCCTCAGATACGCAGTATTTT.

This clonotype has at least ten counts. The chain has TRBV3-1 and TRBJ2-2; D remains unclear. This CDR3 comprises 13 residues. V lost 5 bases and J lost 5, with 9 bases in between. Germline lookup yields CDR1 LGHDT and CDR2 YNNKEL (reference sequence). The CDR3 sequence: CASSNSRTGELFF. CDR3 DNA: TGTGCCAGCAGCAACAGCAGAACCGGGGAGCTGTTTTTT.

This clonotype occurred many times. The genes are TRBV7-9 and TRBJ1-1; possible D gene TRBD1, 6 bases. This CDR3 contains 14 residues. Germline V gene sequence: CDR1 SEHNR, CDR2 FQNEAQ (reference sequence). V was shortened by 5 bases and J by 0 bases, with 10 bases between the two germline ends. Written as DNA, the CDR3 is TGTGCCAGCAGCCAACAGGGCATGAACACTGAAGCTTTCTTT. This translates into CASSQQGMNTEAFF.

This clonotype was detected only a few times. The missing conserved phenylalanine or tryptophan at the end of this CDR3 makes a read error likely. V is TRBV4-1 and J is TRBJ1-1, with no clear D. V was clipped by 10 bases and J by 4 bases, with 16 bases between them. Germline CDR1 is MGHRA and CDR2 is YSYEKL. The CDR3 spans 13 residues. Here the CDR3 DNA reads TGCGCCACAGAAAACACGGGAGGCACTGAAGCTTTCCTT. Amino acids: CATENTGGTEAFL.

This clonotype occurred a few times. The rearrangement links TRBV15 to TRBJ1-3; a weak D match, TRBD1 (5 bases). In germline, CDR1 is LNHNV, CDR2 YYDKDF (reference sequence). The V gene lost 3 bases and the J gene lost 0 bases, with 12 bases spanning the gap. This CDR3 region has 16 residues. The CDR3, as DNA: TGTGCCACCAGCAGGAAAACAGGATACTCTGGAAACACCATATATTTT. Protein sequence: CATSRKTGYSGNTIYF.

This clonotype was recorded at least ten times. The V gene is TRBV5-6, the J gene TRBJ1-1; no reliable D call. V was trimmed by 1 base and J by 1 base, leaving 8 bases between them. The CDR3 is 14 amino acids. Per germline, CDR1 SGHDT and CDR2 YYEEEE. The CDR3 spells CASSLTVSNTEAFF. Written as DNA, the CDR3 is TGTGCCAGCAGCTTGACGGTGTCGAACACTGAAGCTTTCTTT.

This clonotype was seen only a few times. This chain uses TRBV12-3 or TRBV12-4 with TRBJ1-4, with 7 bases lining up with TRBD1. The CDR3 has 14 residues. The trim removed 2 bases at V and 4 bases at J, leaving 1 base unmatched. The CDR3 loop is CASSLSGGNEKLFF. CDR3 nucleotides: TGTGCCAGCAGTTTATCAGGGGGTAATGAAAAACTGTTTTTT.